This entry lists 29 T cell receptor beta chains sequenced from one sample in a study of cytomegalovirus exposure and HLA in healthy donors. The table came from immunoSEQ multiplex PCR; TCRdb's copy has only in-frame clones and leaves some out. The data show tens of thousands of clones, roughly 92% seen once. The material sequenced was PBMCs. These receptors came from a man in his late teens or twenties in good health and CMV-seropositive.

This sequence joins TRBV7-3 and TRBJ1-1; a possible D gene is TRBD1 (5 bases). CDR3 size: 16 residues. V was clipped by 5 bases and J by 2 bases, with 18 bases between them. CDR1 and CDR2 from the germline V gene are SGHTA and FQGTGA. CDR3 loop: CASSPTQGSLNTEAFF. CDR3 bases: TGTGCCAGCAGCCCTACCCAGGGCAGCTTAAACACTGAAGCTTTCTTT.

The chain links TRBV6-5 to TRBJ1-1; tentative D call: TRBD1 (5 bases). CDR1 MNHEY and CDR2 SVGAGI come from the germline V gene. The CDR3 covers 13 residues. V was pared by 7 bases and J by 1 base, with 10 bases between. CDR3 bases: TGTGCCAGCACCCCCGACAGGAACACTGAAGCTTTCTTT. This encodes CASTPDRNTEAFF.

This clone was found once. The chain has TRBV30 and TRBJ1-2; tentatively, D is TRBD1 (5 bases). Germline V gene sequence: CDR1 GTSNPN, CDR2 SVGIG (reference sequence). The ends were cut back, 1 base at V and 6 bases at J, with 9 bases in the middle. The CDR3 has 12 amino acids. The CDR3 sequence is CAWSGGGHGYTF. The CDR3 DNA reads TGTGCCTGGAGTGGGGGCGGCCATGGCTACACCTTC. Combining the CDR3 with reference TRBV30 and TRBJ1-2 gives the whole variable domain SQTIHQWPATLVQPVGSPLSLECTVEGTSNPNLYWYRQAAGRGLQLLFYSVGIGQISSEVPQNLSASRPQDRQFILSSKKLLLSDSGFYLCAWSGGGHGYTFGSGTRLTVV.

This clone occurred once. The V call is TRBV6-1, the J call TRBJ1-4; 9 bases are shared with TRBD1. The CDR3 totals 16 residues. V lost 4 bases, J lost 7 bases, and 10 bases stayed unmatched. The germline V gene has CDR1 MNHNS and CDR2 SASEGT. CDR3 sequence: CASSAQQQGAGEKLFF. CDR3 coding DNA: TGTGCCAGCAGTGCCCAACAACAGGGGGCGGGTGAAAAACTGTTTTTT.

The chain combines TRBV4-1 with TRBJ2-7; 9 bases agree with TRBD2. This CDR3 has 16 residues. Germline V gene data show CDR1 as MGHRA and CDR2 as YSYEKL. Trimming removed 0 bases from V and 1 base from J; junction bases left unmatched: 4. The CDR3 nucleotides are TGCGCCAGCAGCCAAGATCCTAGCGGGATTTCCTACGAGCAGTACTTC. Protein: CASSQDPSGISYEQYF.

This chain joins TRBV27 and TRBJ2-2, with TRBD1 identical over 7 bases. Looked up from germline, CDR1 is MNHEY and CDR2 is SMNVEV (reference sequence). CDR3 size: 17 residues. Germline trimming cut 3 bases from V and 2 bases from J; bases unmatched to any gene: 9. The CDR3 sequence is CASSFRIGTANTGELFF. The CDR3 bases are TGTGCCAGCAGTTTTCGAATCGGGACAGCTAACACCGGGGAGCTGTTTTTT.

CDR3 DNA sequence: TGTGCCAGCAGCCAAGAAGGATCGGGATACTACGAGCAGTACTTC. Residues: CASSQEGSGYYEQYF. This chain uses TRBV14 with TRBJ2-7; D may be TRBD2 (5 bases). Trimming pared 0 bases from V and 3 bases from J, leaving 12 bases between. Germline assignment: CDR1 SGHDN and CDR2 FVKESK. The CDR3 spans 15 residues.

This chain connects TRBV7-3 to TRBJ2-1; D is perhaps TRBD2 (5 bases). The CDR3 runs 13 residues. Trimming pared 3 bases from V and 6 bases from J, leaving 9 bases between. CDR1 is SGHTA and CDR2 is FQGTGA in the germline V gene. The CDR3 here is CASSFSGSNEQFF. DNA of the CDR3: TGTGCCAGCAGCTTTTCGGGAAGCAATGAGCAGTTCTTC.

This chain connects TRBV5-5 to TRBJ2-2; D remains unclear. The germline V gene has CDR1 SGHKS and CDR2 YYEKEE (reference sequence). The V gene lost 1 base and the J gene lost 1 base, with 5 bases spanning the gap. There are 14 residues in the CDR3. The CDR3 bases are TGTGCCAGCAGCTTGCCTCTGAACACCGGGGAGCTGTTTTTT. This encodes CASSLPLNTGELFF.

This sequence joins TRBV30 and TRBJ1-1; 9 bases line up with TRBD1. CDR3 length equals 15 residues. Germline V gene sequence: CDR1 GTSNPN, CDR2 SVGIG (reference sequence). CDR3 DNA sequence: TGTGCTTGTACCGGTCGGGACAGGGTGGACACTGAAGCTTTCTTT. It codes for CACTGRDRVDTEAFF. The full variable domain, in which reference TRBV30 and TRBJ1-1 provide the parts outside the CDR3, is SQTIHQWPATLVQPVGSPLSLECTVEGTSNPNLYWYRQAAGRGLQLLFYSVGIGQISSEVPQNLSASRPQDRQFILSSKKLLLSDSGFYLCACTGRDRVDTEAFFGQGTRLTVV.

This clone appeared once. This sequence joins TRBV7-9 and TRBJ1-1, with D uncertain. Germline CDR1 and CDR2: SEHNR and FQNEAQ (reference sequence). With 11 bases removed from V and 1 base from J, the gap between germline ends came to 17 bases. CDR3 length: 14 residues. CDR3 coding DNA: TGTGCCTCGCGGGTCACCACTAAGAACACTGAAGCTTTCTTT. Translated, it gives CASRVTTKNTEAFF.

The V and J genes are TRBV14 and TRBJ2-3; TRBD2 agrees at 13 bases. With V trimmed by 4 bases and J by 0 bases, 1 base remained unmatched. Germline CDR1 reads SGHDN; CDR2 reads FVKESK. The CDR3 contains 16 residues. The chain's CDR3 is CASSPGLAGSTDTQYF. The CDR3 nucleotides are TGTGCCAGCAGCCCGGGACTAGCGGGAAGCACAGATACGCAGTATTTT.

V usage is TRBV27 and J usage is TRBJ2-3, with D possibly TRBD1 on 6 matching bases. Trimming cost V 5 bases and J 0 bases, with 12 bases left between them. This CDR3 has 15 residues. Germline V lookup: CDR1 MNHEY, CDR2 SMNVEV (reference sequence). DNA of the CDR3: TGTGCCAGCAGTCCCCTAGGGGGTAGCACAGATACGCAGTATTTT. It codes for CASSPLGGSTDTQYF.

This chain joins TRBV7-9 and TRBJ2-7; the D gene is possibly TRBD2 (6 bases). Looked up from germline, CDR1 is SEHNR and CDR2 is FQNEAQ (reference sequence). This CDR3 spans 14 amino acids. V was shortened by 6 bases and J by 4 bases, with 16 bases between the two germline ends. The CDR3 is CASSLGGGSYEQYF. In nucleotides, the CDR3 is TGTGCCAGCAGTCTGGGGGGAGGATCTTACGAGCAGTACTTC. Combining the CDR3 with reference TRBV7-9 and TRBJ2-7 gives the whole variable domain DTGVSQNPRHKITKRGQNVTFRCDPISEHNRLYWYRQTLGQGPEFLTYFQNEAQLEKSRLLSDRFSAERPKGSFSTLEIQRTEQGDSAMYLCASSLGGGSYEQYFGPGTRLTVT.

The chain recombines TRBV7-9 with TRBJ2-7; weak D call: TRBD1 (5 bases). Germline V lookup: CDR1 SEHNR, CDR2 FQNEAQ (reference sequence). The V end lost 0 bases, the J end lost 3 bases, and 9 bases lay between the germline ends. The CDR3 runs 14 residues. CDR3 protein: CASSLAGAYYEQYF. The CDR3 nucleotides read TGTGCCAGCAGCTTAGCAGGGGCCTACTACGAGCAGTACTTC. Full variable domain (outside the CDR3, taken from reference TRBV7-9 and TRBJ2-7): DTGVSQNPRHKITKRGQNVTFRCDPISEHNRLYWYRQTLGQGPEFLTYFQNEAQLEKSRLLSDRFSAERPKGSFSTLEIQRTEQGDSAMYLCASSLAGAYYEQYFGPGTRLTVT.

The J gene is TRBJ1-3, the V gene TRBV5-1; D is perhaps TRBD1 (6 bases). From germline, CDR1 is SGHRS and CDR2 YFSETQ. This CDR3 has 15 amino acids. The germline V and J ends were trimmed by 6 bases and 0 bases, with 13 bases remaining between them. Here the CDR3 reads CASKTAGDSGNTIYF. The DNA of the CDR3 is TGCGCCAGCAAGACCGCAGGGGACTCTGGAAACACCATATATTTT.

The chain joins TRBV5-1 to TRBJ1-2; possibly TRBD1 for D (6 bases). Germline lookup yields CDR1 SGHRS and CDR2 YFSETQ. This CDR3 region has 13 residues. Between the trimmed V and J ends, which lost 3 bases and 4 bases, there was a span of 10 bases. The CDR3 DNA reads TGCGCCAGCAGCTACGACAGGACCTATGGCTACACCTTC. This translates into CASSYDRTYGYTF.

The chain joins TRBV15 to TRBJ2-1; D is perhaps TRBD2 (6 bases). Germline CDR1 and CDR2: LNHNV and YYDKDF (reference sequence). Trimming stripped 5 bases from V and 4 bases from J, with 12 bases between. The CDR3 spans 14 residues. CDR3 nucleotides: TGTGCCACCAGCCCTAGCGCGAATTACAATGAGCAGTTCTTC. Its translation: CATSPSANYNEQFF. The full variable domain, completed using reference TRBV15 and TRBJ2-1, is DAMVIQNPRYQVTQFGKPVTLSCSQTLNHNVMYWYQQKSSQAPKLLFHYYDKDFNNEADTPDNFQSRRPNTSFCFLDIRSPGLGDTAMYLCATSPSANYNEQFFGPGTRLTVL.

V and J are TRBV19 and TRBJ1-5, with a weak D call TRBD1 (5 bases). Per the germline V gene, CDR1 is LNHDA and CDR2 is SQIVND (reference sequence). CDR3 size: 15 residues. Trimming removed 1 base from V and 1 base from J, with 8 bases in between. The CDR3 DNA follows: TGTGCCAGTAGTATAGGGGGGGTAAGCAATCAGCCCCAGCATTTT. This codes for CASSIGGVSNQPQHF.

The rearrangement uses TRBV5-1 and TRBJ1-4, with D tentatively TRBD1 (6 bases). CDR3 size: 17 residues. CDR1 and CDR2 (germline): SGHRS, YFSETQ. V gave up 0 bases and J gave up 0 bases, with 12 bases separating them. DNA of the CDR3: TGCGCCAGCAGCTTGGAGGACAGATCTGCAACTAATGAAAAACTGTTTTTT. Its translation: CASSLEDRSATNEKLFF.

CDR3 nucleotides: TGCGCCAGCAGCTTGCGGCAGGGTGTACACGAGCAGTACTTC. Amino acids: CASSLRQGVHEQYF. This chain connects TRBV5-1 to TRBJ2-7; possible D gene TRBD1, 5 bases. V lost 1 base, J lost 5 bases, and 13 bases lay in between. CDR3 length: 14 residues. Germline V lookup: CDR1 SGHRS, CDR2 YFSETQ.

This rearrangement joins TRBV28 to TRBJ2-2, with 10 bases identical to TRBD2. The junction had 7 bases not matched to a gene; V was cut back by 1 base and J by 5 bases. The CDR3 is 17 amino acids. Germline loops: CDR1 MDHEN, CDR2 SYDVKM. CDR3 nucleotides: TGTGCCAGCAGTTTATCCCCTAGCGGGGGCGGTACCGGGGAGCTGTTTTTT. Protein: CASSLSPSGGGTGELFF.

The CDR3 DNA follows: TGTGCCAGCTCCGAGGGTAGCTTCGTCAATGAGCAGTTCTTC. This translates into CASSEGSFVNEQFF. This chain uses TRBV2 with TRBJ2-1; the D gene is possibly TRBD2 (5 bases). Germline CDR1 SNHLY, CDR2 FYNNEI. V lost 8 bases and J lost 6, with 17 bases in between. This CDR3 comprises 14 residues. Combining the CDR3 with reference TRBV2 and TRBJ2-1 gives the whole variable domain EPEVTQTPSHQVTQMGQEVILRCVPISNHLYFYWYRQILGQKVEFLVSFYNNEISEKSEIFDDQFSVERPDGSNFTLKIRSTKLEDSAMYFCASSEGSFVNEQFFGPGTRLTVL.

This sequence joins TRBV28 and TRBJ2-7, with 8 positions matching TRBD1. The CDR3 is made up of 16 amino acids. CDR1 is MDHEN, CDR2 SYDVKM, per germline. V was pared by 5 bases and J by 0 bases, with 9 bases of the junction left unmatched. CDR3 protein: CASSTTGQGSSYEQYF. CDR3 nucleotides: TGTGCCAGCAGTACTACCGGACAGGGAAGCTCCTACGAGCAGTACTTC.

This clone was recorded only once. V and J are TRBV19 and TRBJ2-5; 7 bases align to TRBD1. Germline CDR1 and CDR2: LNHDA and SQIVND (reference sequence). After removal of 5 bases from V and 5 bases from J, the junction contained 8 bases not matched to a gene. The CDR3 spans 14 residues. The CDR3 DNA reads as TGTGCCAGTAGTCCCCAAGACAGGGCCGAGACCCAGTACTTC. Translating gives CASSPQDRAETQYF.

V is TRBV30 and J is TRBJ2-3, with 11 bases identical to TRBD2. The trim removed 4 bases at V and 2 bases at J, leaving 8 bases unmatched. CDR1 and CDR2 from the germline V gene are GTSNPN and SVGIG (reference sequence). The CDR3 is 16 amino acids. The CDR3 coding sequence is TGTGCCTGGACCTCGGGACTAGCGGTCTCCACAGATACGCAGTATTTT. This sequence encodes CAWTSGLAVSTDTQYF.

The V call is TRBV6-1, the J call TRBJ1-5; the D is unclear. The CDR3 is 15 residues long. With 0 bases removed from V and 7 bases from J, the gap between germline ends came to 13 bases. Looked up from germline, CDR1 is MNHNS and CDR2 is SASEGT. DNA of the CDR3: TGTGCCAGCAGTGAAGCGCACCTCGTCGGGCAGCCCCAGCATTTT. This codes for CASSEAHLVGQPQHF.

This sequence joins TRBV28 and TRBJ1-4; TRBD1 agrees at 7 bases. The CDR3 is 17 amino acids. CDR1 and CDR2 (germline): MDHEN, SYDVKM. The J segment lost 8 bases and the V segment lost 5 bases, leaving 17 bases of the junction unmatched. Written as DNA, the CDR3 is TGTGCCAGCAGTCAACCGGAAGAGGGGGCGCCCCGGGAAAAACTGTTTTTT. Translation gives CASSQPEEGAPREKLFF. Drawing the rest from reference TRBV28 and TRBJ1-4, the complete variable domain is DVKVTQSSRYLVKRTGEKVFLECVQDMDHENMFWYRQDPGLGLRLIYFSYDVKMKEKGDIPEGYSVSREKKERFSLILESASTNQTSMYLCASSQPEEGAPREKLFFGSGTQLSVL.

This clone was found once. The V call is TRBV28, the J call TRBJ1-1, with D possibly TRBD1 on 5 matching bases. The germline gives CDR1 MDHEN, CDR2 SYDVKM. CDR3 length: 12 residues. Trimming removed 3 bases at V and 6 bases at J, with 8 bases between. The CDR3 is CASSFGGAEAFF. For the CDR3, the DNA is TGTGCCAGCAGTTTCGGGGGGGCTGAAGCTTTCTTT.